What follows are 32 T cell receptor beta chains derived from one specimen sequenced in a study of T cells in Graves' hyperthyroidism and ophthalmopathy. Authors of the study amplified TCR beta CDR3 regions from RNA transcripts. The primer set for the first-round RT-PCR of the TCR CDR3 was HTBI. TCRdb recomputed calls from the multiplex PCR reads with MiXCR, one row per CDR3 protein. Among some 600,000 distinct CDR3 sequences listed, roughly 13% were seen once. The sequencing sample was made of blood. The receptors were gathered from a woman aged 25 to 39 with Graves' hyperthyroidism that later progressed to Graves' ophthalmopathy.

The chain joins TRBV24-1 to TRBJ2-1; no clear D gene. Germline V gene lookup returns CDR1 KGHDR and CDR2 SFDVKD. V shed 10 bases and J shed 0 bases, with 9 bases lying between them. CDR3 length: 13 amino acids. The CDR3 DNA follows: TGTGCCACTCAGCGAGACTCCTACAATGAGCAGTTCTTC. It encodes CATQRDSYNEQFF.

This clonotype was counted ten times or more. The V gene is TRBV12-3 or TRBV12-4, the J gene TRBJ2-6; D is tentatively TRBD1 or TRBD2 (5 bases each). The V end lost 4 bases, the J end lost 5 bases, and 21 bases lay between the germline ends. This CDR3 is built from 18 residues. The CDR3 bases are TGTGCCAGCAGTTCAGTTGGGGGAACCGGCTGGTGGGCCAACGTCCTGACTTTC. Amino acid sequence: CASSSVGGTGWWANVLTF.

This clonotype was detected many times. The chain joins TRBV11-1 to TRBJ1-1; D uncertain. CDR3 length: 15 residues. V was clipped by 5 bases and J by 0 bases, with 13 bases between them. Germline CDR1 SGHAT, CDR2 FQDESV (reference sequence). CDR3 sequence: CASSNHPSMNTEAFF. The CDR3 nucleotides are TGTGCCAGCAGCAACCACCCGTCCATGAACACTGAAGCTTTCTTT.

This clonotype was seen ten or more times. This chain uses TRBV11-2 with TRBJ2-2; D is perhaps TRBD2 (6 bases). This CDR3 is built from 14 residues. V gave up 3 bases and J gave up 4 bases, with 9 bases separating them. Germline assignment: CDR1 SGHAT and CDR2 FQNNGV. The CDR3 here is CASSFGGPTGELFF. The CDR3 DNA reads TGTGCCAGCAGCTTTGGAGGGCCCACCGGGGAGCTGTTTTTT. The full variable domain, its missing parts supplied by reference TRBV11-2 and TRBJ2-2, is EAGVAQSPRYKIIEKRQSVAFWCNPISGHATLYWYQQILGQGPKLLIQFQNNGVVDDSQLPKDRFSAERLKGVDSTLKIQPAKLEDSAVYLCASSFGGPTGELFFGEGSRLTVL.

J is TRBJ2-1 and V is TRBV5-1; the D gene could be TRBD1 or TRBD2 (5 bases each). Trimming pared 0 bases from V and 5 bases from J, leaving 12 bases between. Germline CDR1 is SGHRS and CDR2 is YFSETQ. The CDR3 sequence is 15 residues long. The CDR3 is CASSLVGVGDNEQFF. The CDR3 DNA is TGCGCCAGCAGCTTGGTGGGGGTCGGGGACAATGAGCAGTTCTTC.

This clonotype appeared many times. V and J are TRBV4-1 and TRBJ1-6; TRBD1 is a possible D gene (5 bases). The CDR3 totals 16 residues. Germline-derived CDR1 and CDR2 are MGHRA and YSYEKL. The V gene lost 0 bases and the J gene lost 7 bases, with 13 bases spanning the gap. CDR3 loop: CASSQDLGKGNSPLHF. CDR3 DNA sequence: TGCGCCAGCAGCCAAGATTTGGGGAAGGGGAATTCACCCCTCCACTTT.

This clonotype was counted ten times or more. The rearrangement joins TRBV6-1 to TRBJ2-1; D call uncertain. CDR3 length equals 14 residues. Between the trimmed V and J ends, which lost 8 bases and 9 bases, there was a span of 20 bases. Per germline, CDR1 MNHNS and CDR2 SASEGT. CDR3 DNA sequence: TGTGCCAGCGATGTTTTTAACACCCATATTGAGCAGTTCTTC. Amino acid sequence: CASDVFNTHIEQFF.

This clonotype came up many times. The chain joins TRBV10-3 to TRBJ2-2; D not resolved. The CDR3 runs to 15 residues. Germline loops: CDR1 ENHRY, CDR2 SYGVKD. V dropped 0 bases and J dropped 8 bases, with 13 bases sitting between them. The CDR3 reads CAISESLAGPGELFF. The CDR3 DNA reads as TGTGCCATCAGTGAGTCGTTGGCCGGGCCTGGGGAGCTGTTTTTT.

DNA for the CDR3: TGTGCCAGCAGTGTTTGGGACAGGGATGATGAAGCTTTCTTT. Its protein product is CASSVWDRDDEAFF. The genes are TRBV25-1 and TRBJ1-1, with 9 positions matching TRBD1. The junction had 7 bases not matched to a gene; V was cut back by 4 bases and J by 7 bases. The CDR3 contains 14 residues. In germline, CDR1 is MGHDK, CDR2 SYGVNS.

A note on this clonotype: A much larger clone differs from this one at a single base, so this may be a read error. The J gene is TRBJ2-7, the V gene TRBV12-5; D is uncertain. In germline, CDR1 is LGHNT, CDR2 FRNRAP. The CDR3 spans 12 residues. Deletions cut 1 base from V and 8 bases from J, with 9 bases between. For the CDR3, the DNA is TGTGCTAGTGGTTTGGGAAAAGGCAAGCAGTACTTC. Protein product: CASGLGKGKQYF. The full variable domain, in which reference TRBV12-5 and TRBJ2-7 provide the parts outside the CDR3, is DARVTQTPRHKVTEMGQEVTMRCQPILGHNTVFWYRQTMMQGLELLAYFRNRAPLDDSGMPKDRFSAEMPDATLATLKIQPSEPRDSAVYFCASGLGKGKQYFGPGTRLTVT.

The table lists this clonotype with many counts. Germline is not matched at one junction end, which may reflect a read error. The chain uses TRBV2 and TRBJ2-1; possibly TRBD2 for D (7 bases). This CDR3 has 16 amino acids. Germline V gives CDR1 SNHLY, CDR2 FYNNEI. The CDR3 nucleotides are TGTGCCAGCAGTGAATTAGGGGGGGAGGCGTACACTGAGCAGTTCTTC. Translation: CASSELGGEAYTEQFF.

This clonotype was recorded at least ten times. The DNA for the CDR3 is TGTGCCAGCAGTTTGTCAGGGGAGTCTAATGAAAAACTGTTTTTT. Residues: CASSLSGESNEKLFF. The chain combines TRBV12-3 or TRBV12-4 with TRBJ1-4; the D gene is possibly TRBD1 (6 bases). V gave up 3 bases and J gave up 3 bases, with 11 bases separating them. The CDR3 runs to 15 residues.

This clonotype was seen more than once but under ten times. The chain joins TRBV5-8 to TRBJ2-2, with 10 bases that match TRBD2. Germline values: CDR1 SGHTS, CDR2 YDEGEE. After removal of 4 bases from V and 4 bases from J, the junction contained 7 bases not matched to a gene. This CDR3 has 16 residues. CDR3 nucleotides: TGTGCCAGCAGCGGGAGCGGGAGGGCCCGCACCGGGGAGCTGTTTTTT. This translates into CASSGSGRARTGELFF. Variable domain in full (rest from reference TRBV5-8 and TRBJ2-2): EAGVTQSPTHLIKTRGQQATLRCSPISGHTSVYWYQQALGLGLQFLLWYDEGEERNRGNFPPRFSGRQFPNYSSELNVNALELEDSALYLCASSGSGRARTGELFFGEGSRLTVL.

This chain connects TRBV9 to TRBJ2-3; TRBD2 matches 11 bases. Germline loops: CDR1 SGDLS, CDR2 YYNGEE. Trimming at V came to 1 base and at J to 3 bases, leaving 4 bases not matched to a gene. The CDR3 totals 16 residues. The CDR3 coding sequence is TGTGCCAGCAGCGTAATAGCGGGAGGGAAAACAGATACGCAGTATTTT. Translating gives CASSVIAGGKTDTQYF.

The chain employs TRBV20-1 and TRBJ2-1; 9 bases fit TRBD2. The germline CDR1 and CDR2 sequences are DFQATT and SNEGSKA (reference sequence). The length of the CDR3 is 15 residues. Losses at the gene ends were 3 bases for V and 7 bases for J; bases not matched to a gene: 10. Here the CDR3 reads CSASSSSGRRNEQFF. The CDR3 DNA reads TGCAGTGCTAGTTCATCCAGCGGGAGGCGAAATGAGCAGTTCTTC.

This clonotype was observed many times. This sequence joins TRBV10-3 and TRBJ2-1, with 13 bases identical to TRBD2. The germline CDR1 and CDR2 sequences are ENHRY and SYGVKD. The CDR3 has 14 residues. Trimming at V came to 4 bases and at J to 9 bases, leaving 3 bases not matched to a gene. Written as DNA, the CDR3 is TGTGCCATCAGTGGGGGACTAGCGGGACCTGAGCAGTTCTTC. Its protein product is CAISGGLAGPEQFF.

This clonotype occurred a few times. This sequence joins TRBV6-4 and TRBJ2-2; D ambiguous. Germline CDR1 reads MRHNA; CDR2 reads SNTAGT. This CDR3 region has 15 residues. The V end was cut by 3 bases, the J end by 1 base, with 9 bases between. The chain's CDR3 is CASSERPENTGELFF. In nucleotides, the CDR3 is TGTGCCAGCAGTGAACGACCAGAGAACACCGGGGAGCTGTTTTTT.

This chain connects TRBV27 to TRBJ2-1; tentatively, D is TRBD1 or TRBD2 (5 bases each). V gave up 7 bases and J gave up 1 base, with 14 bases separating them. The CDR3 loop spans 15 amino acids. Germline V gene sequence: CDR1 MNHEY, CDR2 SMNVEV (reference sequence). CDR3 DNA: TGTGCCAGCAATTGGGGCTCGGGGTCCTACAATGAGCAGTTCTTC. This encodes CASNWGSGSYNEQFF.

In regard to this clonotype: At one of its ends the junction is not consistent with the germline gene, which may arise from a read error. The chain combines TRBV6-2 or TRBV6-3 with TRBJ1-5; 8 bases fit TRBD1. This CDR3 has 15 residues. Germline V gene lookup returns CDR1 MNHEY and CDR2 SVGEGT. CDR3 nucleotide sequence: TGTGCCAGCAGACGGACAGGGATAAGCAATCAGCCCCAGCACTTT. The encoded protein is CASRRTGISNQPQHF.

The table lists this clonotype with many counts. The chain links TRBV7-2 to TRBJ2-1; 8 bases match TRBD1. This CDR3 spans 12 amino acids. Germline V gene sequence: CDR1 SGHTA, CDR2 FQGNSA. The V and J ends lost 11 bases and 5 bases, in that order; junction bases with no gene match: 5. The DNA for the CDR3 is TGTGCCTGCGAACAGGGGGACAATGAGCAGTTCTTC. This codes for CACEQGDNEQFF.

The CDR3 loop is CASSYFEGRTGDEQFF. The CDR3 DNA is TGTGCCAGCAGTTACTTCGAGGGCCGTACGGGCGATGAGCAGTTCTTC. The chain couples TRBV6-2 or TRBV6-3 to TRBJ2-1; tentative D call: TRBD2 (5 bases). The V and J ends lost 1 base and 8 bases respectively, with 18 bases between them. The germline V gene has CDR1 MNHEY and CDR2 SVGEGT. The CDR3 spans 16 residues.

Written as DNA, the CDR3 is TGTGCCAGTAGTCTTACAGGGGGCCAGGGTCAGCCCCAGCATTTT. Its protein product is CASSLTGGQGQPQHF. The gene calls are TRBV19 and TRBJ1-5; 9 bases are a match to TRBD1. The germline gives CDR1 LNHDA, CDR2 SQIVND (reference sequence). CDR3 length: 15 residues. The J segment lost 6 bases and the V segment lost 5 bases, leaving 8 bases of the junction unmatched. Based on the CDR3 plus reference TRBV19 and TRBJ1-5, the full variable domain is DGGITQSPKYLFRKEGQNVTLSCEQNLNHDAMYWYRQDPGQGLRLIYYSQIVNDFQKGDIAEGYSVSREKKESFPLTVTSAQKNPTAFYLCASSLTGGQGQPQHFGDGTRLSIL.

The V gene is TRBV30, the J gene TRBJ1-2; the match to TRBD1 covers 8 bases. This CDR3 has 11 residues. J gave up 2 bases and V 8 bases, and 1 base lay outside the gene matches. The germline V gene has CDR1 GTSNPN and CDR2 SVGIG (reference sequence). CDR3 in amino acids: CARTGNYGYTF. The CDR3 DNA sequence: TGTGCCCGGACAGGGAACTATGGCTACACCTTC.

This chain connects TRBV20-1 to TRBJ2-1; 14 bases line up with TRBD2. The CDR3 sequence is 15 residues long. The V gene end was trimmed by 6 bases and the J gene end by 4 bases; junction bases not matched to a gene: 5. Germline lookup yields CDR1 DFQATT and CDR2 SNEGSKA (reference sequence). The CDR3, as DNA: TGCAGTGCATACAGACTAGCGGGAGGGTACAATGAGCAGTTCTTC. Translation: CSAYRLAGGYNEQFF.

The V gene is TRBV4-1, the J gene TRBJ1-4; maybe TRBD1 (6 bases). Germline CDR1 MGHRA, CDR2 YSYEKL. V was clipped by 0 bases and J by 8 bases, with 13 bases between them. The CDR3 has 15 amino acids. The CDR3 sequence: CASSQDRAGEEKLFF. The CDR3 DNA is TGCGCCAGCAGCCAAGATCGAGCAGGGGAGGAAAAACTGTTTTTT.

This clonotype was detected many times. The chain carries TRBV20-1 and TRBJ2-1; D may be TRBD1 (5 bases). This CDR3 contains 15 residues. Trimming removed 2 bases from V and 0 bases from J, with 11 bases in between. From germline, CDR1 is DFQATT and CDR2 SNEGSKA (reference sequence). The CDR3 is CSARRQLHSYNEQFF. For the CDR3, the DNA is TGCAGTGCTAGACGACAGTTACACTCCTACAATGAGCAGTTCTTC.

J is TRBJ1-2 and V is TRBV24-1; D gene ambiguous. CDR3 length: 12 amino acids. CDR1 is KGHDR and CDR2 is SFDVKD in the germline V gene. Between the trimmed V and J ends, which lost 1 base and 7 bases, there was a span of 6 bases. CDR3 in DNA: TGTGCCACCAGTGATTTAGGGTCTGGCTACACCTTC. Residues: CATSDLGSGYTF.

This clonotype was counted ten times or more. The V gene is TRBV11-2, the J gene TRBJ1-2, with D uncertain. The germline CDR1 and CDR2 sequences are SGHAT and FQNNGV. V lost 5 bases to trimming and J lost 2 bases, with 15 bases between them. The CDR3 is made up of 15 amino acids. CDR3 sequence (DNA): TGTGCCAGCAGCCCCCCGAATCTCCCCAACTATGGCTACACCTTC. Translated: CASSPPNLPNYGYTF.

A remark on this clonotype: A much larger clone lies one base from this, so it may be a read error. The conserved closing phenylalanine or tryptophan is absent in this CDR3, likely reflecting a read error. The rearrangement links TRBV14 to TRBJ2-7, with 9 bases that match TRBD1. The length of the CDR3 is 15 residues. Trimming removed 3 bases from V and 2 bases from J; junction bases left unmatched: 5. The germline CDR1 and CDR2 sequences are SGHDN and FVKESK. The CDR3 region is CASSHLRQGAYEQYL. CDR3 nucleotides: TGTGCCAGCAGCCATTTAAGACAGGGGGCCTACGAGCAGTACTTA.

This clonotype has just a few counts. The chain combines TRBV4-1 with TRBJ2-1, with D perhaps TRBD2 (5 bases). The V gene lost 3 bases and the J gene lost 7 bases, with 16 bases spanning the gap. The CDR3 is 15 residues long. Germline V CDR1 and CDR2: MGHRA, YSYEKL. The CDR3 loop is CASSHPLRTGNEQFF. The CDR3 DNA is TGCGCCAGCAGCCACCCCCTCCGGACTGGGAATGAGCAGTTCTTC.

The chain employs TRBV28 and TRBJ1-1; 9 bases match TRBD1. From germline, CDR1 is MDHEN and CDR2 SYDVKM. The V segment lost 4 bases and the J segment 0 bases; nucleotides outside the gene matches: 9. CDR3 size: 17 residues. CDR3 in DNA: TGTGCCAGCAGTTATTGGGACAGGGCCCTCATGAACACTGAAGCTTTCTTT. Translating it yields CASSYWDRALMNTEAFF.

This clonotype was detected many times. The chain uses TRBV12-3 or TRBV12-4 and TRBJ1-1, with D possibly TRBD1 on 6 matching bases. The V end was cut by 0 bases, the J end by 3 bases, with 14 bases between. The CDR3 extends over 16 amino acids. The DNA of the CDR3 is TGTGCCAGCAGTTTAGCCTCAACAGGGCGCGACACTGAAGCTTTCTTT. It specifies CASSLASTGRDTEAFF.